Listed below are T cell receptor beta chains from one sample, sequenced in a study of shared clonotypes between healthy human individuals. TCRdb's table, derived via immunoSEQ multiplex PCR, lists solely in-frame clones and lacks some. The sample lists approximately 810,000 clones; approximately 92% were seen once. Sequencing was done on a sample of naive CD8+ T cells sorted from blood. These receptor sequences come from a man aged 25-40 years in good health. The CDR3 runs from the conserved cysteine through the conserved F or W. D genes are given only for firm matches. The listing skips clone size in some rows; elsewhere it reads once, few, many or a size class.

TRBJ1-1,TRBV7-3,-,-,CASQGNTEAFF,TGTGCCAGCCAGGGGAACACTGAAGCTTTCTTT
TRBJ1-1,TRBV2,-,-,CASSETATEAFF,TGTGCCAGCAGTGAGACAGCCACTGAAGCTTTCTTT
TRBJ2-4,TRBV28,TRBD1,-,CASSEIDREPAKNIQYF,TGTGCCAGCAGTGAAATCGACAGGGAGCCAGCCAAAAACATTCAGTACTTC
TRBJ2-5,TRBV4-1,TRBD2,-,CASSQDPGLADETQYF,TGCGCCAGCAGCCAAGATCCGGGACTAGCTGATGAGACCCAGTACTTC
TRBJ1-4,TRBV7-8,-,-,CASSRQPGTNEKLFF,TGTGCCAGCAGCCGACAGCCCGGAACTAATGAAAAACTGTTTTTT
TRBJ1-1,TRBV29-1,TRBD1,-,CSASGQGNTEAFF,TGCAGCGCGTCGGGACAGGGGAACACTGAAGCTTTCTTT
TRBJ2-1,TRBV11-3,TRBD2,-,CASSLAGTSGLPSYNEQFF,TGTGCCAGCAGCTTGGCCGGGACTAGCGGGCTCCCCTCCTACAATGAGCAGTTCTTC
TRBJ2-5,TRBV30,TRBD2,-,CAWKAGAVEETQYF,TGTGCCTGGAAGGCGGGAGCCGTTGAAGAGACCCAGTACTTC
TRBJ2-1,TRBV28,-,-,CAIRKTDTYNEQFF,TGTGCCATCCGGAAGACAGATACCTACAATGAGCAGTTCTTC
TRBJ2-3,TRBV7-9,-,-,CAGTDTQYF,TGTGCCGGCACAGATACGCAGTATTTT
TRBJ2-5,TRBV28,TRBD1,-,CASSFAQGKGKETQYF,TGTGCCAGCAGTTTTGCACAGGGGAAGGGGAAAGAGACCCAGTACTTC
TRBJ1-5,TRBV7-9,-,-,CASSAPGNQPQHF,TGTGCCAGCAGCGCTCCGGGCAATCAGCCCCAGCATTTT
TRBJ2-5,TRBV2,-,-,CASRGQQPDPYF,TGTGCCAGCAGGGGTCAACAGCCCGACCCGTACTTC
TRBJ2-4,TRBV2,-,-,CASEDSAKNIQYF,TGTGCCAGCGAGGACTCGGCCAAAAACATTCAGTACTTC
TRBJ2-7,TRBV6-1,TRBD2,once,CASSEVTSGTYEQYF,TGTGCCAGCAGTGAAGTAACTAGCGGGACTTACGAGCAGTACTTC
TRBJ1-5,TRBV6-1,-,-,CASSEDLGPQPQHF,TGTGCCAGCAGTGAAGATCTGGGGCCTCAGCCCCAGCATTTT
TRBJ2-7,TRBV27,-,once,CASSLSYTNEQYF,TGTGCCAGCAGTTTAAGTTATACTAACGAGCAGTACTTC
TRBJ1-4,TRBV28,-,-,CATRYEGRADEKLFF,TGTGCCACCCGGTATGAGGGCAGGGCGGATGAAAAACTGTTTTTT
TRBJ2-1,TRBV9,-,once,CASSAFSGEQFF,TGTGCCAGCAGCGCCTTTAGCGGAGAGCAGTTCTTC
TRBJ2-3,TRBV2,-,-,CASSVSGSGRDTQYF,TGTGCCAGCAGCGTATCGGGTTCGGGGCGGGATACGCAGTATTTT
TRBJ2-2,TRBV2,TRBD1,-,CASSDNRGDTGELFF,TGTGCCAGCAGTGACAACAGGGGGGACACCGGGGAGCTGTTTTTT
TRBJ2-1,TRBV11-3,-,-,CASSPGDFSYNEQFF,TGTGCCAGCAGTCCGGGCGACTTTTCCTACAATGAGCAGTTCTTC
TRBJ2-2,TRBV28,-,-,CASSSPRTNTGELFF,TGTGCCAGCAGTTCCCCACGCACGAACACCGGGGAGCTGTTTTTT
TRBJ2-7,TRBV14,TRBD2,-,CASSRLAGSQPKSYEQYF,TGTGCCAGCAGCCGACTAGCGGGAAGTCAACCTAAATCCTACGAGCAGTACTTC
TRBJ2-1,TRBV5-4,TRBD2,-,CASSSTLGLAGNEQFF,TGTGCCAGCAGCTCAACCTTGGGACTAGCGGGAAACGAGCAGTTCTTC
TRBJ2-2,TRBV28,-,-,CASRTWAGELFF,TGTGCCAGCAGAACTTGGGCCGGGGAGCTGTTTTTT
TRBJ2-7,TRBV29-1,TRBD2,-,CSVGIIGLAEYEQYF,TGCAGCGTTGGAATAATCGGACTAGCGGAATACGAGCAGTACTTC
TRBJ2-2,TRBV6-5,-,medium-sized,CASSYVTGELFF,TGTGCCAGCAGTTATGTCACCGGGGAGCTGTTTTTT
TRBJ1-1,TRBV4-1,-,-,CASSQYMGGGETEAFF,TGCGCCAGCAGCCAATATATGGGGGGGGGCGAGACTGAAGCTTTCTTT